This entry describes one T cell receptor beta chain. Repertoires were generated with immunoSEQ multiplex PCR, while TCRdb's copy carries only in-frame clones and drops some. The data contain roughly 500,000 clones, roughly nine tenths of them seen just once; the ten biggest clones take up 0.8% to 0.9%. These data are taken from a study of blood T cell repertoires in COVID-19. Trimming took off 3 bases at V and 6 bases at J, with 8 bases between the two ends. The CDR3 loop spans 12 amino acids. Germline V gives CDR1 SNHLY, CDR2 FYNNEI. Input material: peripheral blood. The sequence derives from a man aged 18 to 29 with COVID-19, enrolled during active disease. The chain joins TRBV2 to TRBJ1-2, with D hard to call. CDR3 DNA sequence: TGTGCCAGCAGTGAGGCATTCGATGGCTACACCTTC. This translates into CASSEAFDGYTF.